Listed below are T cell receptor beta chains from one sample, sequenced in a study of technical replicates of blood from a handful of donors. Sequenced by immunoSEQ multiplex PCR; TCRdb stores in-frame clones only, minus some. The sample carries fewer than 20,000 clones, more than 75% recorded once. The sample was PBMCs. These receptors all come from a human donor in good health. The CDR3 runs from the conserved cysteine through the conserved F or W. A D gene is named only where the DNA matches it firmly. The listing skips clone size in some rows; elsewhere it reads once, few, many or a size class.

J gene	clone size	D gene	V gene	CDR3 DNA	CDR3 protein
TRBJ1-1	.	.	TRBV7-9	TGTGCCAGCAGCCAGCAGGGGCTGAACACTGAAGCTTTCTTT	CASSQQGLNTEAFF
TRBJ1-1	.	.	TRBV19	TGTGCCAGAAAGAGAGAGGGAAAGAACACTGAAGCTTTCTTT	CARKREGKNTEAFF
TRBJ2-1	.	.	TRBV6-1	TGTGCCCTCAGAAAGGGGCCATCCACTCCTGAGCAGTTCTTC	CALRKGPSTPEQFF
TRBJ2-7	.	.	TRBV28	TGTGCCAGCAGTTCCCTTTTGAGGGGGACGGGCGAGCAGTACTTC	CASSSLLRGTGEQYF
TRBJ1-4	.	.	TRBV7-9	TGTGCCAGCACCTTCGGTACTATGGTTGCTAATGAAAAACTGTTTTTT	CASTFGTMVANEKLFF
TRBJ1-5	few	TRBD1	TRBV5-1	TGCGCCAGCAGCCCCGGGACAGGGGGTTATCAGCCCCAGCATTTT	CASSPGTGGYQPQHF
TRBJ1-5	.	.	TRBV6-6	TGTGCCAGCATCTACCCCATGAGGCTGGGCAATCAGCCCCAGCATTTT	CASIYPMRLGNQPQHF
TRBJ2-1	.	TRBD2	TRBV6-5	TGTGCCAGCAGTCACGGGGGGAATGAGCAGTTCTTC	CASSHGGNEQFF
TRBJ2-3	.	TRBD1	TRBV5-4	TGTGCCAGCAGCTCCGGGACAGGGGACAGAGATACGCAGTATTTT	CASSSGTGDRDTQYF
TRBJ2-7	.	.	TRBV28	TGTGCCAGCGGTCGTCGAGGAGGTAGTTTCGAACTCGAGCAGTACTTC	CASGRRGGSFELEQYF
TRBJ2-3	.	TRBD2	TRBV29-1	TGCAGCTTCGGACTAGCGGGAGTAGCAGATACGCAGTATTTT	CSFGLAGVADTQYF
TRBJ1-2	.	.	TRBV2	TGTGCCAGCAGTCAGGGTTCTGCTAACTATGGCTACACCTTC	CASSQGSANYGYTF
TRBJ2-1	.	.	TRBV19	TGTGCTAGTGGCCTTATGGGCGGGAACTACAATGAGCAGTTCTTC	CASGLMGGNYNEQFF
TRBJ2-1	.	TRBD2	TRBV7-2	TGTGCCAGCAGCCCTAGCGGGGCTAGCAATGAGCAGTTCTTC	CASSPSGASNEQFF
TRBJ1-3	.	TRBD1	TRBV6-1	TGTGCCAGCAGTCAGGACAGGCTGGTTGGAAACACCATATATTTT	CASSQDRLVGNTIYF
TRBJ2-3	.	.	TRBV10-3	TGTGCCATCAGCAGGGACTCTAGCACAGATACGCAGTATTTT	CAISRDSSTDTQYF
TRBJ2-3	.	TRBD1	TRBV7-9	TGTGCCAGCACCCGGACAGGAACAGATACGCAGTATTTT	CASTRTGTDTQYF
TRBJ2-3	.	TRBD2	TRBV18	TGTGCCAGCTCACCAATTTCGGCGGGAGGGCCGATAGATACGCAGTATTTT	CASSPISAGGPIDTQYF
TRBJ2-7	.	TRBD1	TRBV11-2	TGTGCCAGCAGCTTAACCGGACAGGCCTACGAGCAGTACTTC	CASSLTGQAYEQYF
TRBJ2-3	.	TRBD2	TRBV27	TGTGCCAGCAGTTTATTCCTAGCGGGAGTGGATACGCAGTATTTT	CASSLFLAGVDTQYF
TRBJ2-2	.	TRBD2	TRBV2	TGTGCCAGCAGTGAGGGCGGGAGGGCCGGGGAGCTGTTTTTT	CASSEGGRAGELFF
TRBJ1-2	.	TRBD1	TRBV6-5	TGTGCCAGCACCATCCGACAGGGCTTATATGGCTACACCTTC	CASTIRQGLYGYTF
TRBJ2-1	.	.	TRBV6-5	TGTGCCAGCAGTTACGATCCGTACGGCAATGAGCAGTTCTTC	CASSYDPYGNEQFF
TRBJ2-7	.	TRBD1	TRBV7-9	TGTGCCAGCAGCTTCGGGGCAGGGGGCGGCGAGCAGTACTTC	CASSFGAGGGEQYF
TRBJ2-2	.	TRBD1	TRBV2	TGTGCCAGTTGGGACAGGGTCGGCGGGGAGCTGTTTTTT	CASWDRVGGELFF
TRBJ2-5	.	TRBD1	TRBV29-1	TGCAGCGTCTTAAAGGGGGCTGGCGAGACCCAGTACTTC	CSVLKGAGETQYF
TRBJ2-5	.	.	TRBV14	TGTGCCAGCAGCCAAGTTGGCGGTGTGGCCGAGACCCAGTACTTC	CASSQVGGVAETQYF
TRBJ2-2	.	TRBD1	TRBV6-1	TGTGCCAGCAGTGGGTCAGGGGGCGAAACCGGGGAGCTGTTTTTT	CASSGSGGETGELFF
TRBJ2-1	.	TRBD2	TRBV19	TGTGCCAGTAGTATCGGAGCGGGGGGTTACAATGAGCAGTTCTTC	CASSIGAGGYNEQFF
TRBJ2-7	.	TRBD2	TRBV28	TGTGCCAGCAACCCCCCAGGACTAGCGGATTACGAGCAGTACTTC	CASNPPGLADYEQYF
TRBJ2-1	.	TRBD2	TRBV19	TGTGCCAGTTCCGGACTAGCGGGAGGCCAGAGCTCCTACAATGAGCAGTTCTTC	CASSGLAGGQSSYNEQFF
TRBJ2-6	once	.	TRBV30	TGTGCCTGGAGTGCCCTAGGGAGGAATACGCCAAATGTCCTGACTTTC	CAWSALGRNTPNVLTF
TRBJ2-1	.	TRBD2	TRBV29-1	TGCAGCGTTGCCGGTTGGACTAGCGGGAGTTTAAATGAGCAGTTCTTC	CSVAGWTSGSLNEQFF
TRBJ2-1	.	TRBD2	TRBV9	TGTGCCAGCAGCGTAGTGTCTAGCGGGAGGGGGGTTGAGCAGTTCTTC	CASSVVSSGRGVEQFF
TRBJ1-2	.	.	TRBV6-6	TGTGCCAGCAGTCTACAGGAATATGGCTACACCTTC	CASSLQEYGYTF
TRBJ2-1	.	.	TRBV6-4	TGTGCCAGCAGTGACCGGGACAACAATGAGCAGTTCTTC	CASSDRDNNEQFF
TRBJ2-7	.	TRBD1	TRBV5-6	TGTGCCAGCAGCTTGCTCGGGACAGGGGTTTTATACGAGCAGTACTTC	CASSLLGTGVLYEQYF
TRBJ2-7	once	TRBD2	TRBV6-5	TGTGCCAGCAGCCCTGGGACTAGCGGGAGTAACGAGCAGTACTTC	CASSPGTSGSNEQYF
TRBJ2-7	.	.	TRBV2	TGTGCCAGCACCCGGGGTTCGGGAGCCTTCTACGAGCAGTACTTC	CASTRGSGAFYEQYF
TRBJ2-3	.	TRBD2	TRBV7-8	TGTGCCAGCAGCCATGGGACTAGCGGAAACCCTAGCACAGATACGCAGTATTTT	CASSHGTSGNPSTDTQYF
TRBJ2-2	.	TRBD1	TRBV10-2	TGCGCCAGCAGTGGGGGACAGGGGCCCGGGGAGCTGTTTTTT	CASSGGQGPGELFF
TRBJ1-2	.	TRBD1	TRBV7-3	TGTGCCAGCAGCTTGGACAGGTCGGGAGGCTACACCTTC	CASSLDRSGGYTF
TRBJ2-7	.	.	TRBV21-1	TGTGCCAGCACCCGGGGACCGGGACTAGCGGGAGCGGGATACGAGCAGTACTTC	CASTRGPGLAGAGYEQYF
TRBJ2-7	.	.	TRBV2	TGTGCCAGCAGTCGTGCTCGGGATACCGAGCAGTACTTC	CASSRARDTEQYF
TRBJ2-5	.	.	TRBV29-1	TGCAGCGCCAAACAAGAGACCCAGTACTTC	CSAKQETQYF
TRBJ2-1	.	TRBD2	TRBV9	TGTGCCAGCAGCCCCACCTCGGGGGGGGGTTCCTACAATGAGCAGTTCTTC	CASSPTSGGGSYNEQFF
TRBJ1-4	.	.	TRBV19	TGTGCCAGTAGGCTTTTTGCAGGGAATACTAATGAAAAACTGTTTTTT	CASRLFAGNTNEKLFF
TRBJ1-5	.	.	TRBV19	TGTGCCAGTAGTATTAATCCGGGGAGTCAGCCCCAGCATTTT	CASSINPGSQPQHF
TRBJ2-1	.	.	TRBV7-9	TGTGCCAGCAGAGGGGACTCCCTGGGAGAGCAGTTCTTC	CASRGDSLGEQFF
TRBJ2-4	.	.	TRBV4-2	TGTGCCAGCAGCCAAGATGGAGTAATCGGGAACATTCAGTACTTC	CASSQDGVIGNIQYF
TRBJ2-1	.	.	TRBV28	TGTGCCAGCCTAGGCTACAATGAGCAGTTCTTC	CASLGYNEQFF
TRBJ2-7	.	.	TRBV2	TGTGCCAGCAGCCGCCTCCGGGGCGAGCAGTACTTC	CASSRLRGEQYF
TRBJ2-7	.	TRBD2	TRBV11-2	TGTGCCAGCAGCCCCGCAGGACTAGCGGAACCCTACGAGCAGTACTTC	CASSPAGLAEPYEQYF
TRBJ2-2	.	.	TRBV29-1	TGCAGCGGGAGCAGGGTGGCCGGGGAGCTGTTTTTT	CSGSRVAGELFF